This T cell receptor (beta chain) appears in the sequencing data of a study of T cell clonality in common variable immunodeficiency. Study conclusions and caveats: CVID subjects shared fewer TCRbeta clones than healthy controls did. Common variable immunodeficiency TCR beta sequences reportedly had fewer deletions and N-nucleotide insertions.

There are many counts of this clone. Its antigen is not identified. With the read ending 3 residues before the CDR3 end, the germline J gene is used to fill in that end. Germline V gene lookup returns CDR1 SQVTM and CDR2 ANQGSEA. V lost 5 bases to trimming and J lost 2 bases, with 15 bases between them. The CDR3 sequence is 14 residues long. Libraries were prepared by immunoSEQ multiplex PCR; TCRdb keeps only in-frame clonotypes and omits some of them. The sample was found to contain tens of thousands of clones, and every one recurs. The clonotype was recovered from a human donor with common variable immunodeficiency. The chain is built from TRBV29-1 and TRBJ1-1; D ambiguous. Sequenced sample: peripheral blood mononuclear cells. The CDR3 sequence: CSVLKSGLNTEAFF. CDR3 DNA (partial): TGCAGCGTTTTAAAATCCGGTCTTAACACTGAA.